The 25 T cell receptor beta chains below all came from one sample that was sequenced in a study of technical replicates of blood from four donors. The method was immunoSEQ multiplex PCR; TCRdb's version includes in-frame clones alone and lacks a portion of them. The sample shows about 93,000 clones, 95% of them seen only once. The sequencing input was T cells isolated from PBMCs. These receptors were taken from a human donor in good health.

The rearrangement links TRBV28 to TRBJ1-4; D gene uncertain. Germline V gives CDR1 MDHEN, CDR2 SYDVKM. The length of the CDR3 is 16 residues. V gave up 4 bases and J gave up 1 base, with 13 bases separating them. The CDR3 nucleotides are TGTGCCAGCAGTTCCGCCACAGCGGGAACTAATGAAAAACTGTTTTTT. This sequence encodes CASSSATAGTNEKLFF. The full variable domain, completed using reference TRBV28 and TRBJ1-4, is DVKVTQSSRYLVKRTGEKVFLECVQDMDHENMFWYRQDPGLGLRLIYFSYDVKMKEKGDIPEGYSVSREKKERFSLILESASTNQTSMYLCASSSATAGTNEKLFFGSGTQLSVL.

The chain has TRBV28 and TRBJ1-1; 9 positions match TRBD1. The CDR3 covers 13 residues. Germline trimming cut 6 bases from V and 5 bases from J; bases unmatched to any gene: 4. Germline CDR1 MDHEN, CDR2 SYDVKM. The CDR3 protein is CASRPGQGTEAFF. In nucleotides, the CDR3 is TGTGCCAGCAGGCCGGGACAGGGTACTGAAGCTTTCTTT.

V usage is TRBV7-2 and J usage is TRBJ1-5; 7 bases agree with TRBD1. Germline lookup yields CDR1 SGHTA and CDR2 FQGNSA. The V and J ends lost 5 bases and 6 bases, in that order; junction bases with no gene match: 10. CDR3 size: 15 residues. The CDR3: CASSERQGAGQPQHF. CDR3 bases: TGTGCCAGCAGCGAACGACAGGGTGCAGGTCAGCCCCAGCATTTT.

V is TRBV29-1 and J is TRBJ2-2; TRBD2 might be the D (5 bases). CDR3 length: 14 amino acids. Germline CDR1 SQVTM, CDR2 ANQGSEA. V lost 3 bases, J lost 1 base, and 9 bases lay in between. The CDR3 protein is CSVDDGLNTGELFF. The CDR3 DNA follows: TGCAGCGTTGACGACGGACTGAACACCGGGGAGCTGTTTTTT.

CDR3 bases: TGTGCCAGCAGCGTAGAGGGGGGGCCCTCTGGGGCCAACGTCCTGACTTTC. As protein: CASSVEGGPSGANVLTF. The gene calls are TRBV9 and TRBJ2-6, with D perhaps matching TRBD2 (7 bases). CDR1 and CDR2 from the germline V gene are SGDLS and YYNGEE. CDR3 size: 17 residues. The ends were cut back, 0 bases at V and 0 bases at J, with 10 bases in the middle.

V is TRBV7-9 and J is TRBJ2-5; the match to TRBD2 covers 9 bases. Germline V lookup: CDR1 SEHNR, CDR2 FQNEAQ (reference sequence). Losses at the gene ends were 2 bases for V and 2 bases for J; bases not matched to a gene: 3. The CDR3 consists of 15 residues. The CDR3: CASSLWAGGQETQYF. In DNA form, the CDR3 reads TGTGCCAGCAGCTTATGGGCGGGAGGGCAAGAGACCCAGTACTTC.

Here the CDR3 reads CASSQDWGGRRSYSTDTQYF. The CDR3 DNA is TGCGCCAGCAGCCAAGATTGGGGCGGGAGGCGGTCCTATAGCACAGATACGCAGTATTTT. The chain is built from TRBV4-1 and TRBJ2-3; 8 nucleotides align to TRBD2. With 0 bases clipped from V and 0 bases from J, the junction kept 14 bases outside the gene matches. This CDR3 is 20 amino acids long. CDR1 is MGHRA and CDR2 is YSYEKL in the germline V gene.

This chain's CDR3 is CASSVSGGASYGYTF. The CDR3 DNA reads as TGCGCCAGCAGTGTCTCAGGGGGCGCTTCCTATGGCTACACCTTC. The J gene is TRBJ1-2, the V gene TRBV4-1; TRBD1 matches 8 bases. CDR1 and CDR2 (germline): MGHRA, YSYEKL. This CDR3 comprises 15 residues. The J segment lost 4 bases and the V segment lost 6 bases, leaving 10 bases of the junction unmatched.

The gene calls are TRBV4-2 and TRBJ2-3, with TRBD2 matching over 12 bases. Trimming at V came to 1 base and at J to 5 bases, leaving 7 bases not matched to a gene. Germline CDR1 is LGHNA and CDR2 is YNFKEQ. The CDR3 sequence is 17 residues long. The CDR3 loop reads CASSQALLAGGLDTQYF. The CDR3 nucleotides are TGTGCCAGCAGCCAAGCGCTACTAGCGGGAGGTTTAGATACGCAGTATTTT.

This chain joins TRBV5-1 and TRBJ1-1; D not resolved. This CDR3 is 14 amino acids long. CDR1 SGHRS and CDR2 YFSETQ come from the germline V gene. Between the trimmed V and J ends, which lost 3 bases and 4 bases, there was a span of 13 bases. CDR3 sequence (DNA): TGCGCCAGCAGCTCCGTCGGGTTGAGCACTGAAGCTTTCTTT. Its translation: CASSSVGLSTEAFF.

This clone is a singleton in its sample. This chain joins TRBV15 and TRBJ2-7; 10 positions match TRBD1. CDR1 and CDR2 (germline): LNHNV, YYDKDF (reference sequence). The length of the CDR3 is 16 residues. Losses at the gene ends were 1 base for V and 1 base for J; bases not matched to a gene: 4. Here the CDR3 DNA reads TGTGCCACCAGCAGAGGGAGGACAGGGGGTTCCTACGAGCAGTACTTC. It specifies CATSRGRTGGSYEQYF.

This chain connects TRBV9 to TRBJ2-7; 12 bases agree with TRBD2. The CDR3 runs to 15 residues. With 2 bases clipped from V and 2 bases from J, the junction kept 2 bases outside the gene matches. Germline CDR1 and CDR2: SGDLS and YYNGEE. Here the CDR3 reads CASSVTSGGPYEQYF. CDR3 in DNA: TGTGCCAGCAGCGTCACTAGCGGGGGGCCCTACGAGCAGTACTTC.

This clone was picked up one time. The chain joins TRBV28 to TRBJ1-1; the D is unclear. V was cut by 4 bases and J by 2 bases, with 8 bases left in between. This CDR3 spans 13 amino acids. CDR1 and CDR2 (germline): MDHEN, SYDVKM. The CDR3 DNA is TGTGCCAGCAGTTCACTTTATAACACTGAAGCTTTCTTT. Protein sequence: CASSSLYNTEAFF.

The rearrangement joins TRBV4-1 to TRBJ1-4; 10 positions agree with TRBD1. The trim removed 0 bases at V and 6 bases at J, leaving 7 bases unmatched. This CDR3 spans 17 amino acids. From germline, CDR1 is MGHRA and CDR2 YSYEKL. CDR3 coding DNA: TGCGCCAGCAGCCAAGATGAAACCGGGACAGGGGATGAAAAACTGTTTTTT. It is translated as CASSQDETGTGDEKLFF.

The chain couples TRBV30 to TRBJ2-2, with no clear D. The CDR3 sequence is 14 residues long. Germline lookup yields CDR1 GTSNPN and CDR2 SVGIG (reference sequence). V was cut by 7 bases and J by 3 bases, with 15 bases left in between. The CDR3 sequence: CASSALVDTGELFF. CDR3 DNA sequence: TGTGCCTCCAGCGCACTTGTGGACACCGGGGAGCTGTTTTTT.

CDR3 DNA sequence: TGTGCCATTCTTACCCGGGGGGACAACTATGGCTACACCTTC. This sequence encodes CAILTRGDNYGYTF. This chain connects TRBV7-9 to TRBJ1-2; D may be TRBD1 (5 bases). The V end was cut by 10 bases, the J end by 2 bases, with 17 bases between. This CDR3 has 14 residues. In germline, CDR1 is SEHNR, CDR2 FQNEAQ (reference sequence). The full variable domain, with the rest looked up from reference TRBV7-9 and TRBJ1-2, is DTGVSQNPRHKITKRGQNVTFRCDPISEHNRLYWYRQTLGQGPEFLTYFQNEAQLEKSRLLSDRFSAERPKGSFSTLEIQRTEQGDSAMYLCAILTRGDNYGYTFGSGTRLTVV.

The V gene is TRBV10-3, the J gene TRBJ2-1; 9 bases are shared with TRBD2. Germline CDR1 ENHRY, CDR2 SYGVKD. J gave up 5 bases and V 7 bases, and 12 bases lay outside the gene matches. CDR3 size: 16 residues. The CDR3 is CAITQHLAGKNNEQFF. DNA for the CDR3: TGTGCCATCACCCAACATCTAGCGGGGAAAAACAATGAGCAGTTCTTC.

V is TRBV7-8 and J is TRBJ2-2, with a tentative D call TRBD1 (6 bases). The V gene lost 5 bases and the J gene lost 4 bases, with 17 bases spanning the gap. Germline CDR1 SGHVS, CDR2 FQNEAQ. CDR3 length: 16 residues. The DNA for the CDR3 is TGTGCCAGCAGCGAATCGGCAGGGGCGTCCACCGGGGAGCTGTTTTTT. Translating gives CASSESAGASTGELFF.

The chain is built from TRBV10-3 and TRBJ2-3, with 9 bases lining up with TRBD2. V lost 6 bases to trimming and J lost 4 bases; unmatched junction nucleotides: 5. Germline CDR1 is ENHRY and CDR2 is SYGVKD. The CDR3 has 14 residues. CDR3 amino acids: CAIRGGRGADTQYF. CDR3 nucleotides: TGTGCCATCAGAGGCGGGAGGGGAGCAGATACGCAGTATTTT.

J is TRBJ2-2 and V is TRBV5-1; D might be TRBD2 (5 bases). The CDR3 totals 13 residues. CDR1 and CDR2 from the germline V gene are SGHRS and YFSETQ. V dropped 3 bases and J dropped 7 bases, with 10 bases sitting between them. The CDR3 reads CASSWRTGGELFF. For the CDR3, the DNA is TGCGCCAGCAGCTGGAGGACCGGCGGGGAGCTGTTTTTT. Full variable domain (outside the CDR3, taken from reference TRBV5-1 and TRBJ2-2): KAGVTQTPRYLIKTRGQQVTLSCSPISGHRSVSWYQQTPGQGLQFLFEYFSETQRNKGNFPGRFSGRQFSNSRSEMNVSTLELGDSALYLCASSWRTGGELFFGEGSRLTVL.

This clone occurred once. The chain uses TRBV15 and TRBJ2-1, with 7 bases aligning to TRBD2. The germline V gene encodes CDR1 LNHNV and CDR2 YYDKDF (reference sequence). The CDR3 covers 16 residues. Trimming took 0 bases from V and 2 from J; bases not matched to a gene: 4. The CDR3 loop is CATSRDSGRAYNEQFF. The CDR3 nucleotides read TGTGCCACCAGCAGAGATAGTGGGAGGGCCTACAATGAGCAGTTCTTC.

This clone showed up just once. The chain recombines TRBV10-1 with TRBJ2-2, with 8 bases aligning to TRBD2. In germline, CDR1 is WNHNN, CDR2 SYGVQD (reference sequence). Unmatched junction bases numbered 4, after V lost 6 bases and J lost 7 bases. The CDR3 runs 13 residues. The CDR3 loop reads CASSGGGFGELFF. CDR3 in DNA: TGCGCCAGCAGCGGGGGGGGATTCGGGGAGCTGTTTTTT.

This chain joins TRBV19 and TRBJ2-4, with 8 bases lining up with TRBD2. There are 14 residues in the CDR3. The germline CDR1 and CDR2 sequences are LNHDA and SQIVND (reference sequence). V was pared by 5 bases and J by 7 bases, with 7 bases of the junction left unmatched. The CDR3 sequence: CASSVSGIRNIQYF. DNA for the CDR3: TGTGCCAGTAGTGTTAGCGGGATTCGGAACATTCAGTACTTC.

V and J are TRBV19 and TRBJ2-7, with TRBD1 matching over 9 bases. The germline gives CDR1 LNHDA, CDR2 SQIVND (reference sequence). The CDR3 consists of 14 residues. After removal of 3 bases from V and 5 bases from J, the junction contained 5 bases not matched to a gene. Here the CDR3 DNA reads TGTGCCAGTAGTATCGGGACAGGGACGAACGAGCAGTACTTC. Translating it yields CASSIGTGTNEQYF.

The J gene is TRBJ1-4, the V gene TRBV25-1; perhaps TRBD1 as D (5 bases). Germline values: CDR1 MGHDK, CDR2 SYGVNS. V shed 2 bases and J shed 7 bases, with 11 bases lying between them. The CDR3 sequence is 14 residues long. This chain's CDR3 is CASSEGGGREKLFF. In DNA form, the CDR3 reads TGTGCCAGCAGTGAAGGGGGAGGGCGTGAAAAACTGTTTTTT. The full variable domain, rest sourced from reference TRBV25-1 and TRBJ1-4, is EADIYQTPRYLVIGTGKKITLECSQTMGHDKMYWYQQDPGMELHLIHYSYGVNSTEKGDLSSESTVSRIRTEHFPLTLESARPSHTSQYLCASSEGGGREKLFFGSGTQLSVL.